This is a list of T cell receptor beta chains from one sample in a study of OX40 agonist ivuxolimab in advanced cancers. Clones were read by immunoSEQ multiplex PCR, and TCRdb kept only the in-frame ones, dropping some. Here the sample spans about 62,000 clones, about four fifths being singletons. Source: CD4+ or CD8+ T cells sorted from blood, taken in a trial of the OX40 agonist ivuxolimab. These receptors were collected from an adult with an advanced solid tumor such as melanoma, head and neck, liver or kidney cancer. Both conserved end residues are part of each CDR3. D genes are given only for firm matches. Size is omitted from some rows. Given values are once, few, many or a class for expanded clones.

D gene	J gene	V gene	clone size	CDR3 protein	CDR3 DNA
TRBD1	TRBJ2-7	TRBV6-1	-	CASSEAGQGAGEQYF	TGTGCCAGCAGTGAAGCCGGACAGGGGGCGGGCGAGCAGTACTTC
-	TRBJ2-1	TRBV5-4	-	CASSSTSRGLSYNEQFF	TGTGCCAGCAGCTCCACTTCCCGGGGCCTGTCCTACAATGAGCAGTTCTTC
TRBD1	TRBJ2-5	TRBV19	few	CASSLQGAGETQYF	TGTGCCAGTAGTTTACAGGGGGCTGGGGAGACCCAGTACTTC
TRBD1	TRBJ2-3	TRBV10-2	-	CASRTTGPDTQYF	TGCGCCAGCAGAACGACAGGGCCCGATACGCAGTATTTT
-	TRBJ2-5	TRBV6-1	-	CASSFLGVLQETQYF	TGTGCCAGCAGCTTCCTCGGGGTACTCCAAGAGACCCAGTACTTC
TRBD1	TRBJ2-1	TRBV4-3	-	CASSHAGTGFNEQFF	TGCGCCAGCAGCCATGCCGGGACAGGGTTTAATGAGCAGTTCTTC
TRBD2	TRBJ2-2	TRBV9	-	CASSVMSSGATGELFF	TGTGCCAGCAGCGTAATGTCTAGCGGTGCGACCGGGGAGCTGTTTTTT
-	TRBJ1-5	TRBV5-1	-	CASSLGGLGGNQPQHF	TGCGCCAGCAGCTTGGGAGGTTTAGGTGGCAATCAGCCCCAGCATTTT
TRBD1	TRBJ1-2	TRBV6-1	-	CASRSQGQDGYTF	TGTGCCAGCAGGTCACAGGGGCAGGATGGCTACACCTTC
-	TRBJ1-2	TRBV19	-	CASRPQLNYGYTF	TGTGCCAGTAGGCCACAGTTGAACTATGGCTACACCTTC
TRBD1	TRBJ1-1	TRBV7-9	-	CASSLEGTGWNTEAFF	TGTGCCAGCAGCTTAGAGGGGACAGGGTGGAACACTGAAGCTTTCTTT
-	TRBJ1-5	TRBV19	-	CASSTRQVTINQPQHF	TGTGCCAGTAGCACAAGACAGGTTACTATCAATCAGCCCCAGCATTTT
-	TRBJ1-5	TRBV6-6	-	CASRSSNQPQHF	TGTGCCAGCAGGTCAAGCAATCAGCCCCAGCATTTT
TRBD1	TRBJ1-2	TRBV4-2	-	CASSQEPGQDNLYGYTF	TGTGCCAGCAGCCAAGAGCCGGGACAGGACAATTTATATGGCTACACCTTC
TRBD2	TRBJ2-7	TRBV6-6	-	CASSPLAGDDEQYF	TGTGCCAGCAGTCCTCTAGCGGGGGACGACGAGCAGTACTTC
TRBD1	TRBJ1-5	TRBV27	once	CASSSVQGLKGPQHF	TGTGCCAGCAGTTCGGTACAGGGGCTGAAGGGGCCCCAGCATTTT
-	TRBJ1-2	TRBV5-1	medium-sized	CASNLGAAPRDGYTF	TGCGCCAGCAACTTAGGGGCAGCTCCTCGGGATGGCTACACCTTC
-	TRBJ1-2	TRBV9	few	CASSPGTSGYGYTF	TGTGCCAGCAGCCCCGGGACCTCCGGGTATGGCTACACCTTC
-	TRBJ1-1	TRBV29-1	-	CSVEAGLNTEAFF	TGCAGCGTTGAGGCAGGTCTGAACACTGAAGCTTTCTTT
TRBD1	TRBJ2-2	TRBV7-3	-	CASSLGTATGELFF	TGTGCCAGCAGCTTAGGGACAGCCACCGGGGAGCTGTTTTTT
-	TRBJ2-3	TRBV15	-	CATSRLPGETQYF	TGTGCCACCAGCAGACTACCGGGAGAAACGCAGTATTTT
TRBD1	TRBJ1-1	TRBV29-1	-	CSVQGAAEAFF	TGCAGCGTGCAGGGGGCTGCGGAAGCTTTCTTT
-	TRBJ2-1	TRBV5-1	-	CASTPDTSYNEQFF	TGCGCCAGCACCCCGGACACTTCCTACAATGAGCAGTTCTTC
-	TRBJ1-2	TRBV9	-	CASSVGQGNGYTF	TGTGCCAGCAGCGTAGGGCAGGGGAATGGCTACACCTTC
-	TRBJ1-1	TRBV6-5	-	CASSYPEGRRTTEAFF	TGTGCCAGCAGTTACCCGGAGGGGAGAAGGACCACTGAAGCTTTCTTT
-	TRBJ1-4	TRBV30	-	CAWSPRGHFNEKLFF	TGTGCCTGGAGCCCTCGCGGACACTTTAATGAAAAACTGTTTTTT
TRBD1	TRBJ2-3	TRBV6-5	-	CASSYSGQGGNTQYF	TGTGCCAGCAGTTACTCCGGACAGGGTGGAAATACGCAGTATTTT
TRBD1	TRBJ1-2	TRBV5-5	-	CASSQQGTNYGYTF	TGTGCCAGCAGTCAACAGGGGACTAACTATGGCTACACCTTC
-	TRBJ2-5	TRBV11-2	-	CASSLEGGAPETQYF	TGTGCCAGCAGCTTAGAAGGGGGGGCCCCGGAGACCCAGTACTTC
-	TRBJ2-3	TRBV6-5	-	CASSYESRSSTDTQYF	TGTGCCAGCAGTTACGAGAGCCGCAGTAGCACAGATACGCAGTATTTT
TRBD1	TRBJ1-1	TRBV14	-	CASSQVGQGKNTEAFF	TGTGCCAGCAGCCAAGTGGGACAGGGAAAGAACACTGAAGCTTTCTTT
TRBD1	TRBJ2-7	TRBV7-2	-	CASSAKTGVPEQYF	TGTGCCAGCAGCGCGAAGACAGGGGTCCCCGAGCAGTACTTC
TRBD1	TRBJ2-6	TRBV4-2	-	CASSQEGTGGLSGANVLTF	TGTGCCAGCAGCCAAGAGGGGACAGGGGGACTCTCTGGGGCCAACGTCCTGACTTTC
TRBD1	TRBJ1-1	TRBV19	-	CASSKRTGPRTEAFF	TGTGCCAGTAGTAAAAGGACAGGGCCGAGGACTGAAGCTTTCTTT
TRBD1	TRBJ1-2	TRBV19	few	CASSSPGQVVPSF	TGTGCCAGTAGTAGCCCGGGACAGGTCGTTCCTTCCTTC
TRBD2	TRBJ2-4	TRBV7-2	-	CASSSGTSRGKNIQYF	TGTGCCAGCAGCTCGGGGACTAGCCGAGGGAAAAACATTCAGTACTTC
-	TRBJ2-5	TRBV7-8	-	CASSLAGEQETQYF	TGTGCCAGCAGCTTAGCAGGGGAACAAGAGACCCAGTACTTC
TRBD1	TRBJ2-2	TRBV19	-	CASRTGQRSWGGELFF	TGTGCCAGTAGAACGGGACAGCGATCTTGGGGCGGGGAGCTGTTTTTT
TRBD1	TRBJ1-2	TRBV7-9	once	CASSFGTGVANYGYTF	TGTGCCAGCAGCTTCGGGACAGGGGTGGCTAACTATGGCTACACCTTC
-	TRBJ2-2	TRBV6-6	-	CASSPRSATGELFF	TGTGCCAGCAGCCCCAGGTCTGCCACCGGGGAGCTGTTTTTT
-	TRBJ1-1	TRBV18	once	CASSPIGGTMNTEAFF	TGTGCCAGCTCACCAATTGGAGGGACCATGAACACTGAAGCTTTCTTT
-	TRBJ1-1	TRBV10-1	once	CASSESGRNTEAFF	TGCGCCAGCAGTGAGTCGGGCCGGAACACTGAAGCTTTCTTT
-	TRBJ2-7	TRBV19	-	CASSIPGRSYEQYF	TGTGCCAGTAGTATCCCCGGGCGGTCCTACGAGCAGTACTTC
TRBD1	TRBJ2-1	TRBV30	-	CAWTPLSVGTGNDARNEQFF	TGTGCCTGGACCCCTCTGAGCGTCGGGACAGGGAACGACGCTCGAAATGAGCAGTTCTTC
-	TRBJ2-3	TRBV7-2	-	CASSPLGPGTDTQYF	TGTGCCAGCAGCCCGCTAGGCCCGGGGACAGATACGCAGTATTTT
-	TRBJ1-1	TRBV4-1	few	CASSQGWMGTEAFF	TGCGCCAGCAGCCAAGGCTGGATGGGCACTGAAGCTTTCTTT
TRBD1	TRBJ1-2	TRBV9	-	CASSVGQGGTYGYTF	TGTGCCAGCAGCGTAGGGCAGGGGGGAACCTATGGCTACACCTTC